Shown below are 6 T cell receptor beta chains from a single sample sequenced in a study of post-analysis software for immune sequencing data (dated by TCRdb to between 2014 and 2017). Library prep was done by PCR. The sequencer was an Illumina HiSeq 2500. To reduce PCR and sequencing biases, unique molecular identifiers were built into the TCR beta cDNA libraries. TCRdb passed the public sequencing reads through fastp at Q25 and MiXCR, retaining productive beta sequences. Rows are unified per CDR3 protein, each entry keeping the most common DNA and genes. The sample profile shows about half a million distinct CDR3 sequences; around 31% of them were found once. 4.5% to 7.5% of the sample is in the top ten clones. Study-level results and caveats: Patients showed significantly higher frequencies than controls for about 5 TRBV segments, among them TRBV5-6, TRBV5-1 and TRBV20-1.

Their antigen targets remain unknown. The sample consisted of blood. These receptor sequences come from a girl aged 2-17 years with multiple sclerosis.

This chain connects TRBV10-3 to TRBJ1-1; TRBD1 is a possible D gene (5 bases). The V and J ends lost 3 bases and 0 bases respectively, with 17 bases between them. This CDR3 comprises 17 residues. Germline-derived CDR1 and CDR2 are ENHRY and SYGVKD. CDR3 nucleotides: TGTGCCATCAGTGATGGGGGACGGAGAACTCTGAACACTGAAGCTTTCTTT. This codes for CAISDGGRRTLNTEAFF.

This clonotype was seen more than once but under ten times. The chain links TRBV6-5 to TRBJ1-5, with D possibly matching TRBD1 (5 bases). V was cut by 1 base and J by 5 bases, with 12 bases left in between. The CDR3 runs 15 residues. Germline CDR1 reads MNHEY; CDR2 reads SVGAGI. The CDR3 DNA sequence: TGTGCCAGCAGTTACTTCCCAGGGTCCGATCAGCCCCAGCATTTT. The encoded protein is CASSYFPGSDQPQHF.

This clonotype occurred a few times. The rearrangement uses TRBV29-1 and TRBJ1-1; 7 bases line up with TRBD1. There are 14 residues in the CDR3. Trimming at V came to 6 bases and at J to 0 bases, leaving 7 bases not matched to a gene. Germline lookup yields CDR1 SQVTM and CDR2 ANQGSEA. The CDR3 nucleotides are TGCAGCGTCGCTAAGGGGGCGATGAACACTGAAGCTTTCTTT. Translated: CSVAKGAMNTEAFF.

The chain joins TRBV20-1 to TRBJ1-1; D is perhaps TRBD1 (5 bases). In germline, CDR1 is DFQATT, CDR2 SNEGSKA (reference sequence). The CDR3 consists of 15 residues. Trimming stripped 4 bases from V and 1 base from J, with 16 bases between. The CDR3: CSAKPPGRTNTEAFF. CDR3 sequence (DNA): TGCAGTGCTAAACCTCCGGGACGTACGAACACTGAAGCTTTCTTT.

This chain joins TRBV20-1 and TRBJ1-1; possible D gene TRBD1, 5 bases. The germline V and J ends were trimmed by 6 bases and 0 bases, with 11 bases remaining between them. This CDR3 comprises 13 residues. Germline V gives CDR1 DFQATT, CDR2 SNEGSKA (reference sequence). CDR3 region: CSAHGHMNTEAFF. In DNA, the CDR3 is TGCAGTGCGCACGGACACATGAACACTGAAGCTTTCTTT.

The V and J genes are TRBV20-1 and TRBJ2-3; 7 bases are a match to TRBD2. V lost 5 bases and J lost 2; bases outside the gene matches: 13. Germline V gives CDR1 DFQATT, CDR2 SNEGSKA (reference sequence). The CDR3 consists of 16 residues. The CDR3 DNA sequence: TGCAGTGCTTCCCTCTTTTGGGGGGGGGACACAGATACGCAGTATTTT. Amino acids: CSASLFWGGDTDTQYF.